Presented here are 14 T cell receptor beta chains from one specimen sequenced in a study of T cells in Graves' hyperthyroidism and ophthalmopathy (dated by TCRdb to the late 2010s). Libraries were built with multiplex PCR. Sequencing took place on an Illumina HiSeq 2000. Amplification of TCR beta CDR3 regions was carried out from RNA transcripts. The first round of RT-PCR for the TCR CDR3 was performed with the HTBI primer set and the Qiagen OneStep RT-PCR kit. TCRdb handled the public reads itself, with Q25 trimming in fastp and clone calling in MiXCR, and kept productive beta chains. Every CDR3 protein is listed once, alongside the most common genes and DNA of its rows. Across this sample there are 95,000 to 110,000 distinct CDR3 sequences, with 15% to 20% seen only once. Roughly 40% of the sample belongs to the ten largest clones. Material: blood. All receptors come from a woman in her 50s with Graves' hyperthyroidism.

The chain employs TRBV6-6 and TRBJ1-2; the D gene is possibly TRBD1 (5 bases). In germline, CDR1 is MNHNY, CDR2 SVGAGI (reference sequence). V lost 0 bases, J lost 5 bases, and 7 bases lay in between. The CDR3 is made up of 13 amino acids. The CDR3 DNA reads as TGTGCCAGCAGTTACTCAGGGGATTATGGCTACACCTTC. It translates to CASSYSGDYGYTF.

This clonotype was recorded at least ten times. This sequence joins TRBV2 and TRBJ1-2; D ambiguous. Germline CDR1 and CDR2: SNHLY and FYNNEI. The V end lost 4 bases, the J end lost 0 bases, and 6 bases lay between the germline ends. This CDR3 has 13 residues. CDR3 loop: CASSVSPNYGYTF. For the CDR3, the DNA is TGTGCCAGCAGTGTTAGCCCTAACTATGGCTACACCTTC.

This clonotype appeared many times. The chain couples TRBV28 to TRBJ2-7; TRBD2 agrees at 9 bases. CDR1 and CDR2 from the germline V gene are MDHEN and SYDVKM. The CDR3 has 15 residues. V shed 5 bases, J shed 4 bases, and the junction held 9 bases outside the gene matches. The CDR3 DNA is TGTGCCAGCAGTCCGAGAGGGAGCGGGAGGTACGAGCAGTACGTC. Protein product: CASSPRGSGRYEQYV.

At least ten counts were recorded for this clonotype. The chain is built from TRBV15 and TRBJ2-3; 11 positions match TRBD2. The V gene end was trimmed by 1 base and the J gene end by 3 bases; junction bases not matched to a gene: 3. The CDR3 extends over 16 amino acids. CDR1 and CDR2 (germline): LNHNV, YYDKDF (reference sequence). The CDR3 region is CATSRGIAGGTDTQYF. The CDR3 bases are TGTGCCACCAGCAGAGGAATAGCGGGAGGGACAGATACGCAGTATTTT.

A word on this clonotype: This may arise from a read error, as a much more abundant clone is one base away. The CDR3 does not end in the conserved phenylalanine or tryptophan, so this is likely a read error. CDR3 amino acids: CASSVVADSPLHL. DNA of the CDR3: TGTGCCAGCAGCGTCGTGGCAGATTCACCCCTCCACCTT. This sequence joins TRBV9 and TRBJ1-6; D remains ambiguous. CDR3 length: 13 residues. Deletions cut 2 bases from V and 8 bases from J, with 8 bases between. Per germline, CDR1 SGDLS and CDR2 YYNGEE.

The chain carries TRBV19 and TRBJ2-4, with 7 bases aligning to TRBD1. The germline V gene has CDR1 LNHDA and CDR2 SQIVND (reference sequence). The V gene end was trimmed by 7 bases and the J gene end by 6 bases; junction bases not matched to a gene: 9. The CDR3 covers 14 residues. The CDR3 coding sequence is TGTGCCAGTACCCTACAGGGGCCGGGAAACATTCAGTACTTC. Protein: CASTLQGPGNIQYF.

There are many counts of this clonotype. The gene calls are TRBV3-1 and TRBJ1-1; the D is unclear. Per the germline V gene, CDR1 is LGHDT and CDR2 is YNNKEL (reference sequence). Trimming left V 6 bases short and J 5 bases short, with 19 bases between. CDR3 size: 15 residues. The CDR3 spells CASSKNVGLSTEAFF. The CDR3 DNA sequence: TGTGCCAGCAGTAAAAACGTGGGTTTAAGTACTGAAGCTTTCTTT.

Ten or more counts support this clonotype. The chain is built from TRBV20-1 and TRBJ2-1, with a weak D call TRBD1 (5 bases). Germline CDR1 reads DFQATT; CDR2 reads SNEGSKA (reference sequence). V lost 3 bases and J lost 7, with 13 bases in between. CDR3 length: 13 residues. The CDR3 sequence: CSARLVAGNEQFF. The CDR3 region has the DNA TGCAGTGCTAGGCTTGTAGCAGGGAATGAGCAGTTCTTC.

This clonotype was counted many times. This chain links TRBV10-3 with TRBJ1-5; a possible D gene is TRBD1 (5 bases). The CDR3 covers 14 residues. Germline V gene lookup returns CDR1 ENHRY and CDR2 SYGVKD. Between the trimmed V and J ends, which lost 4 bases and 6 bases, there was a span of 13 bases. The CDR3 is CAISGGLSSQPQHF. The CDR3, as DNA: TGTGCCATCAGTGGGGGACTATCAAGTCAGCCCCAGCATTTT.

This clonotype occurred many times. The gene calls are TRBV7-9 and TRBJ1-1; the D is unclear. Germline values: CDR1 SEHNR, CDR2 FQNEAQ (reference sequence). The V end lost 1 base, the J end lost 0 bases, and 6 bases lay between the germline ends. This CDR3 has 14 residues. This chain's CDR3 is CASSLVTMNTEAFF. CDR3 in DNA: TGTGCCAGCAGCTTAGTGACTATGAACACTGAAGCTTTCTTT.

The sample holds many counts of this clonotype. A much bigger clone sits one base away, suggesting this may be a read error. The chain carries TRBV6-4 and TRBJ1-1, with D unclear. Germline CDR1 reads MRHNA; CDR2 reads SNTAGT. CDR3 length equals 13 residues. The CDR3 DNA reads TGTGCCAACAGTGACTCGATCGGTAATGAAGCTTTCTTT. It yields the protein CANSDSIGNEAFF.

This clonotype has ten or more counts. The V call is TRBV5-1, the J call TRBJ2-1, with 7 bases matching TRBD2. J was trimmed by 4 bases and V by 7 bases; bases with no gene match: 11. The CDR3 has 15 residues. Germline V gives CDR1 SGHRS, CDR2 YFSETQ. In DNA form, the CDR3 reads TGCGCCAGCTCCCGGGCTAGCGGCCAATACAATGAGCAGTTCTTC. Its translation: CASSRASGQYNEQFF.

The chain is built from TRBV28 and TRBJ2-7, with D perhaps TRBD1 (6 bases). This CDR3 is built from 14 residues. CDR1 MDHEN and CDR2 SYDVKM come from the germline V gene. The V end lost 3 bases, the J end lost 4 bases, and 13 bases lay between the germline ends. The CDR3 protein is CASSFSGTHYEQYV. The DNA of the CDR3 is TGTGCCAGCAGTTTCTCCGGGACACATTACGAGCAGTACGTC.

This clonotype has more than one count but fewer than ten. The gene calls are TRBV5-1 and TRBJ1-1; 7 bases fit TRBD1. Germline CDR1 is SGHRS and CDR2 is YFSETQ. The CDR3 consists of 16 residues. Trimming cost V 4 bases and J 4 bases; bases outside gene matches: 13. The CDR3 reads CASSAVPTGLSTEAFF. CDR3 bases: TGCGCCAGCAGCGCAGTTCCGACAGGGTTGAGCACTGAAGCTTTCTTT.